Reported below is one T cell receptor beta chain. Profiled with immunoSEQ multiplex PCR; TCRdb holds only in-frame clones, not every one. The sample lists about 75,000 clones, 75% to 95% occurring once. The data are from a study of technical replicates of blood from a handful of donors. CDR1 is SGHTA, CDR2 FQGNSA, per germline. The CDR3 spans 13 residues. The V gene lost 5 bases and the J gene lost 1 base, with 9 bases spanning the gap. The sequenced sample was T cells isolated from PBMCs. This TCR derives from a human donor in good health. Some clones in this sample may be carry-over from other donors' samples. The V call is TRBV7-2, the J call TRBJ2-7, with a possible D match to TRBD2 (5 bases). CDR3 sequence (DNA): TGTGCCAGCAGCGCCCGGGGTTCCTACGAGCAGTACTTC. This sequence encodes CASSARGSYEQYF.